Sequencing of this TCR beta chain was carried out in a study of blood T cell repertoires in COVID-19. CDR1 and CDR2 from the germline V gene are SQVTM and ANQGSEA. The V end lost 3 bases, the J end lost 8 bases, and 7 bases lay between the germline ends. The CDR3 has 10 amino acids. Everyone who took part was roughly 18 to 89 years old, and they came from roughly 25 US areas. Original handling: Nucleated cell number was recorded as an estimate derived from reference gene primer amplification. The repertoire was sequenced with immunoSEQ multiplex PCR; TCRdb's copy has only in-frame clones and lacks some. For V, J and clone size, that table is used; D and trimming come from the DNA. In the table there are approximately 300,000 clones, nearly 90% of which are singletons.

Sequenced input: PBMCs or T cells enriched from blood (not recorded which). The sequence was obtained from a woman aged 25 to 39 who had recovered from COVID-19. This rearrangement joins TRBV29-1 to TRBJ1-2; D perhaps matches TRBD1 (5 bases). CDR3 nucleotides: TGCAGCGTTGAGGGGGGAGGCTACACCTTC. Its protein product is CSVEGGGYTF. Using reference TRBV29-1 and TRBJ1-2 for the parts outside the CDR3, the full variable domain is SAVISQKPSRDICQRGTSLTIQCQVDSQVTMMFWYRQQPGQSLTLIATANQGSEATYESGFVIDKFPISRPNLTFSTLTVSNMSPEDSSIYLCSVEGGGYTFGSGTRLTVV.